Listed below are T cell receptor beta chains from one sample, sequenced in a study of T cell responses to AZD1222 COVID-19 vaccine. TCRdb's copy holds only in-frame clones and misses some; the assay was immunoSEQ multiplex PCR. Here the sample spans approximately 77,000 clones, approximately 90% being singletons. The material sequenced was peripheral blood, taken on day 0 of MenACWY control vaccination. Receptor source: an adult in good health. CDR3s leave out the opening cysteine and the closing phenylalanine or tryptophan.

TRBV11-2 ASSLSRGFSYEQY
TRBV7-7 ATRLAGGGASTDTQY
TRBV6-5 ASSPTGQGTAEQY
TRBV7-6 ASRGSPAVNEKLF
TRBV19 ASSPWQGDNSPLH
TRBV1 TSSHIAFEQF
TRBV5-5 ASSPLRDEQY
TRBV5-1 ASSLRPSGTGDTQY
TRBV29-1 SVEDAGTGSYEQY
TRBV5-4 ASSLDLDSGNTIY
TRBV19 ASTSQQGSTGELF
TRBV6-2/TRBV6-3 ASSYPGSPYEQY
TRBV9 ASSVEAGPRGETQY
TRBV28 ASSLASGSYEQY
TRBV18 ASSPGWNYGYT
TRBV7-3 ASSKQENTEAF
TRBV4-3 ASSPSGGLSDTQY
TRBV7-2 ASSPRRRDYEQY
TRBV28 ASSLNRGYT
TRBV18 ASSPGTGGSGELF
TRBV6-6 ASSYREGTEQY
TRBV5-5 ASSGEAVQETQY
TRBV5-1 ASSTPQEASGRYEQY
TRBV5-1 ASSLGGQVPYEQY
TRBV11-1 ASSTSTGQGEQF
TRBV14 ASSQGGGGYT
TRBV28 ASSLGTGYTEAF
TRBV10-3 AISGNNEQF
TRBV7-2 ASTPGGGNTGELF
TRBV5-6 ASSLEASNYYGYT
TRBV19 ASSTRTGNQPQH
TRBV29-1 SVVSLNTEAF
TRBV28 ASSLGGAHTDTQY
TRBV9 ASSPQTGGLDYGYT
TRBV9 ASSDPSGVWPYGYT
TRBV7-3 ASSLNGGGYT
TRBV29-1 SVDRTVNTEAF
TRBV11-2 ASSLAETAAYEQY
TRBV5-1 ASSLVGTSVDEQF
TRBV24-1 ATADRGLEPQH